The present entry profiles one TCR beta chain with its context. There are 14 residues in the CDR3. Trimming cost V 2 bases and J 4 bases, with 10 bases left between them. Germline V gives CDR1 SGHRS, CDR2 YFSETQ. This record comes from a study of spatial heterogeneity in lung cancer. One entry per CDR3 protein results from TCRdb running MiXCR on the 5' RACE reads. The sample lists roughly 91,000 distinct CDR3 sequences; approximately 18% were seen once. Time point noted: sample taken at primary tumor resection. Sequencing covered unsorted whole RNA taken from tumor, nontumor lung or frozen PBMC. Donors were about 70 untreated early-stage non-small cell lung cancer patients.

The specimen comprised PBMCs, sampled at surgery. The clonotype originates from a male donor with early-stage non-small cell lung cancer. The V call is TRBV5-1, the J call TRBJ1-5; D might be TRBD1 (6 bases). CDR3 sequence: CASSLQGRNQPQHF. CDR3 nucleotide sequence: TGCGCCAGCAGCTTACAGGGAAGGAATCAGCCCCAGCATTTT. Supplemented by reference TRBV5-1 and TRBJ1-5, the full variable domain reads KAGVTQTPRYLIKTRGQQVTLSCSPISGHRSVSWYQQTPGQGLQFLFEYFSETQRNKGNFPGRFSGRQFSNSRSEMNVSTLELGDSALYLCASSLQGRNQPQHFGDGTRLSIL.